This T cell receptor beta chain was captured by sequencing in a study of blood T cell repertoires in COVID-19 (dated by TCRdb to 2018 to 2021). General notes on the study: Samples covering the acute and convalescent phases of COVID-19 were provided by collaborators in the United States, Italy and Spain. The prospective study material was composed of cDNA or gDNA derived from T cells, B-cell-depleted T cells, or PBMCs. The dataset comprised deeply sampled blood TCRbeta repertoires from subjects exposed to, actively infected with, or recovered from COVID-19. The repertoires were released in a freely available public database meant as a resource for research on the immune response to SARS-CoV-2. The samples were drawn from two sources: the first 160 participants of the ongoing ImmuneRACE study, and fewer than 1,500 subjects contributed by 6 global collaborators. A de-identified subject ID, COVID-19 status, age in years and sex were almost always included in the sample metadata. Where HLA class I and class II types were available, the types were taken from metadata supplied by the sample provider, not from assay-based typing. The study at large found these results: Clinical and demographic metadata were provided uncurated, with the amount varying by source and participant.

Whole blood was collected in K2EDTA tubes by collaborating institutions according to the institutions' own protocols. Collaborator samples were shipped for TCRbeta analysis as frozen whole blood, isolated PBMCs, or DNA extracted from either sample type. Remarks on this clone: Its antigen has not been determined. No quality values exist for individual bases; no much larger clone is one base distant.

The immunoSEQ Assay, a bias-controlled multiplex PCR, was used to amplify TCRbeta CDR3 regions from genomic DNA. In the authors' own workflow: The number of nucleated cells in each sample was estimated by amplification of reference gene primers within the assay. To quantify the absolute abundance of each unique TCRbeta CDR3 rearrangement, sequence reads were collapsed and filtered. For each sample, productive Simpson clonality was calculated as the square root of Simpson's diversity index over productive rearrangements. TCRdb provides this immuneACCESS table in a form limited to in-frame rearrangements. Some clones are lacking; in checked studies, under half of them reflect an unresolved V gene, and why the rest are absent is not known. V, J and clone size reflect that table, while D and trimming were determined from the DNA. Here the sample has 95,000 to 100,000 clones; 85% occur a single time. The ten biggest clones cover about 1.8% of the sample.

The CDR3, from cysteine to phenylalanine, totals 19 residues. CDR3 DNA only is kept here, 57 bases in frame from base 1. The V gene is TRBV21-1 and the J gene is TRBJ2-3; the table's D call TRBD2 went unverified against the DNA. TRBV21-1 corresponds to a pseudogene. The sample comprised peripheral blood. The origin of this receptor is a woman in her 70s with active or convalescent COVID-19. The encoded CDR3 is CASSKVGGILAGAGDTQYF. The sequence in DNA is TGTGCCAGCAGCAAAGTTGGCGGGATTCTAGCGGGAGCGGGAGATACGCAGTATTTT.